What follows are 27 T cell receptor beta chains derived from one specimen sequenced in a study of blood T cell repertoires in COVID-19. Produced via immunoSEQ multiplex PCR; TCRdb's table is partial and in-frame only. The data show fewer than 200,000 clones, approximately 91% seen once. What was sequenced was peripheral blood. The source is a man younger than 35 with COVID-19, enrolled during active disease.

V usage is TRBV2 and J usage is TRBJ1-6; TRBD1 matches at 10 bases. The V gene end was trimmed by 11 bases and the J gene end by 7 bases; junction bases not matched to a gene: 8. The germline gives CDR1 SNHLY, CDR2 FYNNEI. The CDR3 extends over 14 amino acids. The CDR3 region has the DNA TGTGCCGGAAGCCGGGACAGGGGAAATTCACCCCTCCACTTT. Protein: CAGSRDRGNSPLHF.

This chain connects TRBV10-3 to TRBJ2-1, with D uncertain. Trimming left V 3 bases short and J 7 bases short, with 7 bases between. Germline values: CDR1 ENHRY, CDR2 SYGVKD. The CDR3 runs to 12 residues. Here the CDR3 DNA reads TGTGCCATCAGTGACCCGTCGAATGAGCAGTTCTTC. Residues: CAISDPSNEQFF.

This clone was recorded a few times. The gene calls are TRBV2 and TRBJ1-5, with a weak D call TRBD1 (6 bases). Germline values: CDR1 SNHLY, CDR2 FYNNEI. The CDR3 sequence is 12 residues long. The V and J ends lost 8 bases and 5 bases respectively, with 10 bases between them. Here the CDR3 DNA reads TGTGCCAGCCAACAGGGCCATCAGCCCCAGCATTTT. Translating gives CASQQGHQPQHF.

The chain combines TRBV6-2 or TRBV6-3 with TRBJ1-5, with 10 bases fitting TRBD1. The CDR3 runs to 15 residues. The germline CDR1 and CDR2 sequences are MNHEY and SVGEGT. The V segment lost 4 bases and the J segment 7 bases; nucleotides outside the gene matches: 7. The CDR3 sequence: CASSLRQGARQPQHF. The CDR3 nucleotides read TGTGCCAGCAGTTTAAGACAGGGGGCTAGGCAGCCCCAGCATTTT.

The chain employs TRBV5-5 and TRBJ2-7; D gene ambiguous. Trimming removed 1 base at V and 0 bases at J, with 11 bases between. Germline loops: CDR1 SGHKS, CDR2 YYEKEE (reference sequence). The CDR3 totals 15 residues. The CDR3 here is CASSLRQASSYEQYF. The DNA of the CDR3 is TGTGCCAGCAGCTTGAGGCAGGCCAGCTCCTACGAGCAGTACTTC.

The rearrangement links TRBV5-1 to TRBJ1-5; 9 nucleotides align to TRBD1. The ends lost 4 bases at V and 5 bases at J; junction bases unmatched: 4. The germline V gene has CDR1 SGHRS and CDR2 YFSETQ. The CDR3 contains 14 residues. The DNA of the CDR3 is TGCGCCAGCAGCCCCGGGACAGGGTATCAGCCCCAGCATTTT. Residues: CASSPGTGYQPQHF.

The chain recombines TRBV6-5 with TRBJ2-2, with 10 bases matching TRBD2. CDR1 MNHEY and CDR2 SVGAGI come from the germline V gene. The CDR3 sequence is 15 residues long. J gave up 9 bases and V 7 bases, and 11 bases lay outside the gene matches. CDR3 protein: CASTRLAGDWRELFF. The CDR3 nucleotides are TGTGCCAGCACGCGGCTAGCGGGAGATTGGCGGGAGCTGTTTTTT.

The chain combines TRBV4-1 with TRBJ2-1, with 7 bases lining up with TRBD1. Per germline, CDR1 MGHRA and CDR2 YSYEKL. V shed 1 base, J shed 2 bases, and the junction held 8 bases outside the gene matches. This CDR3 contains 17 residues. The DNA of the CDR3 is TGCGCCAGCAGCCAAGGGGCCGACAGGGCCCCCTACAATGAGCAGTTCTTC. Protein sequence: CASSQGADRAPYNEQFF.

DNA of the CDR3: TGTGCCAGCAGCCAGGGGCCGGATTTCCTGGGGTACAATGAGCAGTTCTTC. Protein product: CASSQGPDFLGYNEQFF. This rearrangement joins TRBV11-2 to TRBJ2-1; weak D call: TRBD1 (6 bases). With 5 bases removed from V and 4 bases from J, the gap between germline ends came to 21 bases. Germline V gene data show CDR1 as SGHAT and CDR2 as FQNNGV. The CDR3 sequence is 17 residues long. Supplemented by reference TRBV11-2 and TRBJ2-1, the full variable domain reads EAGVAQSPRYKIIEKRQSVAFWCNPISGHATLYWYQQILGQGPKLLIQFQNNGVVDDSQLPKDRFSAERLKGVDSTLKIQPAKLEDSAVYLCASSQGPDFLGYNEQFFGPGTRLTVL.

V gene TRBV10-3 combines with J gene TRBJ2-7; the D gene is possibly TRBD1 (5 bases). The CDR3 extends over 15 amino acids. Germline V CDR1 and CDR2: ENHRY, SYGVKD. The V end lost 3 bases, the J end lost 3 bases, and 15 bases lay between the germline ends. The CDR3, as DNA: TGTGCCATCAGTGACGGCAGGGCCCTGGGCTACGAGCAGTACTTC. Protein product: CAISDGRALGYEQYF.

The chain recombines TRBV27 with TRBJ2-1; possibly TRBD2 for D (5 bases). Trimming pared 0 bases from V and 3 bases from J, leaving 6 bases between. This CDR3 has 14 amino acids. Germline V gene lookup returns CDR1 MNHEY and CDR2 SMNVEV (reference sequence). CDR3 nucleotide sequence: TGTGCCAGCAGTTTATCTGGAGGCTACAATGAGCAGTTCTTC. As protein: CASSLSGGYNEQFF.

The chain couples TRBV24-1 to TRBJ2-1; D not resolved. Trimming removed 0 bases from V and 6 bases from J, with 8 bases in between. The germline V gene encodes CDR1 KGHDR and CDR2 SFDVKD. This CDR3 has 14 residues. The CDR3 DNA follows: TGTGCCACCAGTGATTTGCGGTCTGGCAATGAGCAGTTCTTC. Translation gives CATSDLRSGNEQFF.

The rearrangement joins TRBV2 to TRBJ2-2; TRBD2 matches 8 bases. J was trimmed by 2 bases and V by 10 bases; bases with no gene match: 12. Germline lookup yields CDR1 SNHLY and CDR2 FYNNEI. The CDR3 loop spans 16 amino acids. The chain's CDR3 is CATLKAAGGNTGELFF. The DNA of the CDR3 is TGTGCCACCCTAAAGGCGGCGGGAGGTAACACCGGGGAGCTGTTTTTT.

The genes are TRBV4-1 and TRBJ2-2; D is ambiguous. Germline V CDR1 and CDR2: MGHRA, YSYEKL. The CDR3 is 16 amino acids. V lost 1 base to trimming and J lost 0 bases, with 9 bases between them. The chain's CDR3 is CASSQGVRTNTGELFF. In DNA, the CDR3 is TGCGCCAGCAGCCAAGGGGTCAGGACGAACACCGGGGAGCTGTTTTTT.

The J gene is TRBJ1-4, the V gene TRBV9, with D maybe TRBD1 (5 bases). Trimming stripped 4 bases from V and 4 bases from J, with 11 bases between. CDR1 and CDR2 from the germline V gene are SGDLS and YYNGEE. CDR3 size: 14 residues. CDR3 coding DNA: TGTGCCAGCAGCCCGCGGGGGAGTAATGAAAAACTGTTTTTT. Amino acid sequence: CASSPRGSNEKLFF.

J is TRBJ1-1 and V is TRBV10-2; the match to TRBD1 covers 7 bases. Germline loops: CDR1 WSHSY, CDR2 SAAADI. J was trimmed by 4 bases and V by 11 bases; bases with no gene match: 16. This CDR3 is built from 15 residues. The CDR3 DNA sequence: TGCGCCGCCTGGACGGGGCAGGGGGTGCGCACTGAAGCTTTCTTT. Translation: CAAWTGQGVRTEAFF.

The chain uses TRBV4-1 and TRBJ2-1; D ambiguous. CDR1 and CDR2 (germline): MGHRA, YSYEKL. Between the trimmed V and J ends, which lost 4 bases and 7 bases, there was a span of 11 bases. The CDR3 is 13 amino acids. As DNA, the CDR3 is TGCGCCAGCAGCCCACCAAGCCGGAATGAGCAGTTCTTC. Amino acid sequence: CASSPPSRNEQFF.

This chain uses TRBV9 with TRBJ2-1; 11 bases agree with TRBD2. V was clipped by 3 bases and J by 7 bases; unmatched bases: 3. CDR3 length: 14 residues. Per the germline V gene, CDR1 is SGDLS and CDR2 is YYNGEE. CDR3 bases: TGTGCCAGCAGCGAACTAGCGGGAGTAAATGAGCAGTTCTTC. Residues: CASSELAGVNEQFF.

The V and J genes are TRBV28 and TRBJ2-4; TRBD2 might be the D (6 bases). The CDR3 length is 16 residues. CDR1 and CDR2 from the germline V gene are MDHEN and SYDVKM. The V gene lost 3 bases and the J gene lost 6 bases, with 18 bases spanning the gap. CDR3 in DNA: TGTGCCAGCAGTTTTGCCCTCGGGACTTCAGGAAACATTCAGTACTTC. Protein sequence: CASSFALGTSGNIQYF. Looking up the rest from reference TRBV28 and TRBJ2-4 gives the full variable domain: DVKVTQSSRYLVKRTGEKVFLECVQDMDHENMFWYRQDPGLGLRLIYFSYDVKMKEKGDIPEGYSVSREKKERFSLILESASTNQTSMYLCASSFALGTSGNIQYFGAGTRLSVL.

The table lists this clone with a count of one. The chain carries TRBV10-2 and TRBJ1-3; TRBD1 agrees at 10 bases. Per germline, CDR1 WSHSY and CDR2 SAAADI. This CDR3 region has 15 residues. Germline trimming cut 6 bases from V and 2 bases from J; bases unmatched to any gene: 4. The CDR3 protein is CASRGDRGAGNTIYF. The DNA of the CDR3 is TGCGCCAGCAGGGGGGACAGGGGTGCTGGAAACACCATATATTTT.

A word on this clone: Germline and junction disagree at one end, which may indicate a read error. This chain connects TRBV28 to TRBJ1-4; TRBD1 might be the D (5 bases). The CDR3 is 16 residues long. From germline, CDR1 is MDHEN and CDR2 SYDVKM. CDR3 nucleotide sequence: TGTGCCAGCAGCACGGGACCGCTCCCAGGGAGGGAAAAACTGCTTTTT. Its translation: CASSTGPLPGREKLLF.

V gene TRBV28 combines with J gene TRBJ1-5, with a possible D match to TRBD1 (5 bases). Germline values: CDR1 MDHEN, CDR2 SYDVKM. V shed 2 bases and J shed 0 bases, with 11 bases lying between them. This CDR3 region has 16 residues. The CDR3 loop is CASSLQGRYSNQPQHF. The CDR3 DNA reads TGTGCCAGCAGTTTACAGGGCCGGTATAGCAATCAGCCCCAGCATTTT.

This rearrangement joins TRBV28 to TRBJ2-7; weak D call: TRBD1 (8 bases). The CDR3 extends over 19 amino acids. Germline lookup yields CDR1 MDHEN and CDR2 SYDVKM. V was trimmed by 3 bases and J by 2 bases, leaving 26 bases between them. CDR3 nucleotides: TGTGCCAGCAGTTTTTTAAGGGGGGGTGCACAGGGGGAAACCTACGAGCAGTACTTC. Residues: CASSFLRGGAQGETYEQYF.

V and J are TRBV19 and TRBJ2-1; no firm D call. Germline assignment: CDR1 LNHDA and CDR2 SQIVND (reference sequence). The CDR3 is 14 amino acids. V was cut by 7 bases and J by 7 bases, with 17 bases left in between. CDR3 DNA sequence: TGTGCCAGTACTGAGAGGTCGTTTGTGAATGAGCAGTTCTTC. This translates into CASTERSFVNEQFF.

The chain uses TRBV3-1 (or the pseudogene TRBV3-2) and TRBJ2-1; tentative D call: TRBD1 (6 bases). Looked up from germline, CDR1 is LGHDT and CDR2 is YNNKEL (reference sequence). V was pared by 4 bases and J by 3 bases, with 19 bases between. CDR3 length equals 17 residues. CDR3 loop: CASSRRDIRVSYNEQFF. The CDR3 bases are TGTGCCAGCAGCCGCCGGGACATCCGAGTGAGCTACAATGAGCAGTTCTTC.

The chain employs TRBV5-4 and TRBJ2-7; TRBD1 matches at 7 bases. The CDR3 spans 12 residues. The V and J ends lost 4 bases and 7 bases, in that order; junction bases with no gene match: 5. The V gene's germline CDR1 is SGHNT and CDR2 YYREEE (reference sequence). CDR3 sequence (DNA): TGTGCCAGCAGCCGATTGACAGGGGAGCAGTACTTC. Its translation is CASSRLTGEQYF.

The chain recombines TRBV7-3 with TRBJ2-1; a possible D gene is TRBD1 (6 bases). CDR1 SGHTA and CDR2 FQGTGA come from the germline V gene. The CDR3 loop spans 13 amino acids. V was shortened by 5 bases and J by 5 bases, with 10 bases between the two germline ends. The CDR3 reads CASSRTVHNEQFF. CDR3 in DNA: TGTGCCAGCAGCCGGACAGTCCACAATGAGCAGTTCTTC.